This TCR beta chain was profiled in a study of control samples from healthy donors and cancer patients. This clone was found once. The protocol was immunoSEQ multiplex PCR, while the TCRdb copy is restricted to in-frame clones and leaves out a portion. Here the sample spans some 120,000 clones, roughly 87% being singletons. Trimming shortened V by 4 bases and J by 9 bases, and 19 bases separated the two germline ends. The V gene's germline CDR1 is SEHNR and CDR2 FQNEAQ (reference sequence). This CDR3 spans 15 amino acids. The chain uses TRBV7-9 and TRBJ2-1, with a tentative D call TRBD2 (5 bases). The clonotype originates from a man between 18 and 29 years old in good health. Sequencing used blood. The CDR3 coding sequence is TGTGCCAGCAGCTCCCCAAGGTCTGGCGAGGGTGAGCAGTTCTTC. It is translated as CASSSPRSGEGEQFF.